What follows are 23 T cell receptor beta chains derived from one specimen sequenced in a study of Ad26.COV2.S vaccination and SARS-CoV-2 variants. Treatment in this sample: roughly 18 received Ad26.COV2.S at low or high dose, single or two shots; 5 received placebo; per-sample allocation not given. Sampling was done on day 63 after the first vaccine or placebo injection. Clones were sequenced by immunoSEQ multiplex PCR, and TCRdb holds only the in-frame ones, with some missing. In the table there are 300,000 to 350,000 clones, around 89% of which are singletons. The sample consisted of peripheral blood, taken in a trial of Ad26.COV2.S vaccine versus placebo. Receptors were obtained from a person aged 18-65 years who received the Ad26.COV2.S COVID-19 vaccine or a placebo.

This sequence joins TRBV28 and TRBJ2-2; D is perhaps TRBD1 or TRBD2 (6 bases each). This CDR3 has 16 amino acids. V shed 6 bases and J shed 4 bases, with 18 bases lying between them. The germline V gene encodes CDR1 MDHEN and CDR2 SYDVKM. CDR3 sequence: CASRPTGARGTGELFF. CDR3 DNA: TGTGCCAGCAGGCCAACGGGGGCCCGGGGCACCGGGGAGCTGTTTTTT.

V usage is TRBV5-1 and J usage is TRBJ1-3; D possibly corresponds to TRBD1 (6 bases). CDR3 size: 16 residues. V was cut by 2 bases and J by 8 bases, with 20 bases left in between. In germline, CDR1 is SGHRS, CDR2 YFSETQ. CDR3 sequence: CASSFKGTGSFDTIYF. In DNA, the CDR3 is TGCGCCAGCAGCTTCAAAGGAACAGGGTCTTTTGACACCATATATTTT.

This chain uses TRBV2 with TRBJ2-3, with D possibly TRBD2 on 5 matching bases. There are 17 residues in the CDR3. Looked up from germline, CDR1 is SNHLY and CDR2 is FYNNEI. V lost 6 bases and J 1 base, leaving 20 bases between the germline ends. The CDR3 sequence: CASSDSAGPWGTDTQYF. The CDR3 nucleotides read TGTGCCAGCAGCGATAGCGCCGGCCCTTGGGGCACAGATACGCAGTATTTT.

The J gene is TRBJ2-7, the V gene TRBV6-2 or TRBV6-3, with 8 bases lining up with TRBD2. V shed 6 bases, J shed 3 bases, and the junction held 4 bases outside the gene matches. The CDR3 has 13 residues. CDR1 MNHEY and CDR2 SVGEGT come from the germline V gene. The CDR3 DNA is TGTGCCAGCAGCCGGGGGGGATACTACGAGCAGTACTTC. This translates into CASSRGGYYEQYF.

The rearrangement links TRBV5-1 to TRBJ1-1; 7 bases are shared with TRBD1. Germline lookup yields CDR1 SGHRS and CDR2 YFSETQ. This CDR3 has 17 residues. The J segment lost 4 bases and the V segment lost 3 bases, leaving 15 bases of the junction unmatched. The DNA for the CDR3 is TGCGCCAGCAGCTCCTTACCTTACGACAGGGTTGGCACTGAAGCTTTCTTT. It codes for CASSSLPYDRVGTEAFF.

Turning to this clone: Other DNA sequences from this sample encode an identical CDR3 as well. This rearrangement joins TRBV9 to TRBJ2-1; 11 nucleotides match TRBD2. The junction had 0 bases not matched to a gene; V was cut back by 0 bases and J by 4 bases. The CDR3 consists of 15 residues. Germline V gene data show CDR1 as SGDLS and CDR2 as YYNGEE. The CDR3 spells CASSVASGGYNEQFF. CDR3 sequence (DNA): TGTGCCAGCAGCGTAGCTAGCGGGGGGTACAATGAGCAGTTCTTC.

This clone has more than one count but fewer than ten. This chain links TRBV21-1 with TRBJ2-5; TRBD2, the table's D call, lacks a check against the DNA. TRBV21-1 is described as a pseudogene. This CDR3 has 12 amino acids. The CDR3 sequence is CASSQGEETQYF. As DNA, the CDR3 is TGTGCCAGCAGCCAAGGAGAGGAGACCCAGTACTTC.

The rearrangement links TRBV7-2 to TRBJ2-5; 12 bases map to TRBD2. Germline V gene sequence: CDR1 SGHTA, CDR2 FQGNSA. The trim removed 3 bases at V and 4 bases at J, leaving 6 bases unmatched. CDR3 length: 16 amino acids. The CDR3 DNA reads TGTGCCAGCAGCTTGGATTCTAGCGGGGGGGCAGAGACCCAGTACTTC. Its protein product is CASSLDSSGGAETQYF.

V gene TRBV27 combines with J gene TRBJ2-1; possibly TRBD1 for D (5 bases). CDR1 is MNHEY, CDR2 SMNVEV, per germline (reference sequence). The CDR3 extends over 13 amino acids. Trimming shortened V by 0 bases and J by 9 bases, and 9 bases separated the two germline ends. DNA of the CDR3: TGTGCCAGCAGTTTATCGCGGCAGGGTGAGCAGTTCTTC. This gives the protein CASSLSRQGEQFF.

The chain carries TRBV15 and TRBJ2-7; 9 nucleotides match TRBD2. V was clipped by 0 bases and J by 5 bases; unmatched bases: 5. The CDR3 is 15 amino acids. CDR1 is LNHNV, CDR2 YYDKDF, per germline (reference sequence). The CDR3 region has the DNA TGTGCCACCAGCAGAGAGCTCCTAGCGGGAAACGAGCAGTACTTC. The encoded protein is CATSRELLAGNEQYF. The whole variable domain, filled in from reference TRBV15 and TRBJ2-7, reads DAMVIQNPRYQVTQFGKPVTLSCSQTLNHNVMYWYQQKSSQAPKLLFHYYDKDFNNEADTPDNFQSRRPNTSFCFLDIRSPGLGDTAMYLCATSRELLAGNEQYFGPGTRLTVT.

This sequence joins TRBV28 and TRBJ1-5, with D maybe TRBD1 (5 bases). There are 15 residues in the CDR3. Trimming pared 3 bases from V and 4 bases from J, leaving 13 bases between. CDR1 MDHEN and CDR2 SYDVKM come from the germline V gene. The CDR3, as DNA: TGTGCCAGCAGTTTGGGACTTTACACTAATCAGCCCCAGCATTTT. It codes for CASSLGLYTNQPQHF.

The CDR3 here is CASSPQGGNYGYTF. CDR3 bases: TGTGCCAGCAGTCCCCAGGGGGGAAACTATGGCTACACCTTC. The V and J genes are TRBV27 and TRBJ1-2, with 7 bases lining up with TRBD1. This CDR3 is built from 14 residues. Trimming took 5 bases from V and 2 from J; bases not matched to a gene: 5. The germline V gene encodes CDR1 MNHEY and CDR2 SMNVEV (reference sequence).

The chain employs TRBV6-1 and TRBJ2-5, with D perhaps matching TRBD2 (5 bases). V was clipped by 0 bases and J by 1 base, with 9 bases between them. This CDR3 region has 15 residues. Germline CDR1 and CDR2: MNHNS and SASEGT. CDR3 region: CASSEAASGQETQYF. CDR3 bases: TGTGCCAGCAGTGAAGCAGCAAGCGGCCAAGAGACCCAGTACTTC.

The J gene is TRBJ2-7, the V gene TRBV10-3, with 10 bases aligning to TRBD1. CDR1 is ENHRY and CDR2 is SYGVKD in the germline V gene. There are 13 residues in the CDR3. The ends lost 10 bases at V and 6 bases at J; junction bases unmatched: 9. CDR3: CATRDRGISEQYF. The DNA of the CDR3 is TGTGCCACCCGGGACAGGGGAATCAGCGAGCAGTACTTC.

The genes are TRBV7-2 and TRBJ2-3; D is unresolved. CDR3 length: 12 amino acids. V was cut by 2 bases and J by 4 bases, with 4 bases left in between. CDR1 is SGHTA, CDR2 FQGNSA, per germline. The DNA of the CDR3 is TGTGCCAGCAGCTTATTAGCAGATACGCAGTATTTT. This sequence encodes CASSLLADTQYF.

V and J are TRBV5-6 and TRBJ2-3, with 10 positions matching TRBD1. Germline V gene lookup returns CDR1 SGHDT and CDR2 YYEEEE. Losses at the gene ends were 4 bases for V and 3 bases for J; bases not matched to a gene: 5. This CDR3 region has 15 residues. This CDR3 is CASSRDRGTTDTQYF. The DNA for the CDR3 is TGTGCCAGCAGCCGGGACAGGGGTACAACAGATACGCAGTATTTT.

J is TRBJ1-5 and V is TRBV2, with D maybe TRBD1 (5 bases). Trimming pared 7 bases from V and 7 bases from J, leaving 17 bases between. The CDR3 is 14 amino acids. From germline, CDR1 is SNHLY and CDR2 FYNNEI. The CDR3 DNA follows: TGTGCCAGCACCCTACTGGGCAGGGCCCAGCCCCAGCATTTT. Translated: CASTLLGRAQPQHF.

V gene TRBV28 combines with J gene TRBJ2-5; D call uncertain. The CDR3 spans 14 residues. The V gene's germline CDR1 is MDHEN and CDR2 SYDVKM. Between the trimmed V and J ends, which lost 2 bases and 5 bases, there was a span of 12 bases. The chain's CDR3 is CASSLLGSIETQYF. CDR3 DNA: TGTGCCAGCAGTTTACTTGGCAGTATCGAGACCCAGTACTTC.

The DNA of the CDR3 is TGTGCCAGCAGCTTGGGAGCGGATGCCTACAATGAGCAGTTCTTC. Translated, it gives CASSLGADAYNEQFF. The chain links TRBV7-2 to TRBJ2-1; D is possibly TRBD2 (5 bases). Germline loops: CDR1 SGHTA, CDR2 FQGNSA. The CDR3 loop spans 15 amino acids. V shed 3 bases and J shed 2 bases, with 11 bases lying between them.

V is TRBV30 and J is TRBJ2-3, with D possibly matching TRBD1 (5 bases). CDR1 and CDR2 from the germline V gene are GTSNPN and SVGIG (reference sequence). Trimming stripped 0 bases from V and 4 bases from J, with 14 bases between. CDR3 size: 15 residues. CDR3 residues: CAWSVKGSKADTQYF. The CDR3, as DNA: TGTGCCTGGAGTGTAAAGGGGTCGAAGGCAGATACGCAGTATTTT.

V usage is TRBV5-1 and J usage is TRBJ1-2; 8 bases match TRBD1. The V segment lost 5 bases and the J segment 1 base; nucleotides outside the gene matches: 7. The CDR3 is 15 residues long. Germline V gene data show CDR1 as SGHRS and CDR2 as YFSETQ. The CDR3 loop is CASRIGTGGNYGYTF. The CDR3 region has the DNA TGCGCCAGCAGAATCGGAACAGGGGGTAACTATGGCTACACCTTC.

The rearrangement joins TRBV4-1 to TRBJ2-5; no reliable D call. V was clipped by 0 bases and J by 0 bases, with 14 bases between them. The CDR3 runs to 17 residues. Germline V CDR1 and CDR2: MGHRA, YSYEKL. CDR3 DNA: TGCGCCAGCAGCCAAGATAGGATCGGAGAGTACCAAGAGACCCAGTACTTC. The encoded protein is CASSQDRIGEYQETQYF.

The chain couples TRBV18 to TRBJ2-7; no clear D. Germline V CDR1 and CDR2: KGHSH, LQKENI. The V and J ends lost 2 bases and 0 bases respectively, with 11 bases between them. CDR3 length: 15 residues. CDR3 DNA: TGTGCCAGCTCACCATCGCAGTTTATCTCCTACGAGCAGTACTTC. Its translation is CASSPSQFISYEQYF. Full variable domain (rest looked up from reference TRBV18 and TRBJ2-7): NAGVMQNPRHLVRRRGQEARLRCSPMKGHSHVYWYRQLPEEGLKFMVYLQKENIIDESGMPKERFSAEFPKEGPSILRIQQVVRGDSAAYFCASSPSQFISYEQYFGPGTRLTVT.